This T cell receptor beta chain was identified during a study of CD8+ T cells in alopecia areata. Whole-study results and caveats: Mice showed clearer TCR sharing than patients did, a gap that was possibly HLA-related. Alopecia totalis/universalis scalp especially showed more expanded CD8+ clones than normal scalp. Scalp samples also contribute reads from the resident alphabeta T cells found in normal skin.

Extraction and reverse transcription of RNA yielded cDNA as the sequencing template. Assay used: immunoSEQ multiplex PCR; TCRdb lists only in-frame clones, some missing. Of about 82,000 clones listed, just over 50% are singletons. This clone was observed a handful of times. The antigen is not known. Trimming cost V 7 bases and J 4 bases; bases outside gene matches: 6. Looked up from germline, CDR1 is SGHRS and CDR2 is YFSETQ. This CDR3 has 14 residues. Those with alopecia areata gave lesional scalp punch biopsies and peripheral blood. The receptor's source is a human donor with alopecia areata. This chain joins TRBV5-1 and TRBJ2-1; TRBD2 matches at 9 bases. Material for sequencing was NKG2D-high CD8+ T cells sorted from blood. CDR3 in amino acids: CASDSGGGYNEQFF. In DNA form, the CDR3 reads TGCGCCAGCGATAGCGGGGGTGGTTACAATGAGCAGTTCTTC.